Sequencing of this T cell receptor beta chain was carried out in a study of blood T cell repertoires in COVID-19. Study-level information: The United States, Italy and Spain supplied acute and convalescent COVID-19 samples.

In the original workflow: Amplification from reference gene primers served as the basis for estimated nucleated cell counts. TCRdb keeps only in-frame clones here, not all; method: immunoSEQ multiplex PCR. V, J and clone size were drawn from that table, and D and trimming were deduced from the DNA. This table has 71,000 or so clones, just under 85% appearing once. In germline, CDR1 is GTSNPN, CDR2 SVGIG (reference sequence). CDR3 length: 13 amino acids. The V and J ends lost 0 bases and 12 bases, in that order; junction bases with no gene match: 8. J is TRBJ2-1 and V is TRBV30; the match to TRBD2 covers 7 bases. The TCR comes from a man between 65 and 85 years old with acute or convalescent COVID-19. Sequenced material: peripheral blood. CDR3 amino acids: CAWSVPVTSSQFF. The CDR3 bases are TGTGCCTGGAGTGTACCAGTGACTAGCTCGCAGTTCTTC. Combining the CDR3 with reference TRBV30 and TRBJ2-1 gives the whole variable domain SQTIHQWPATLVQPVGSPLSLECTVEGTSNPNLYWYRQAAGRGLQLLFYSVGIGQISSEVPQNLSASRPQDRQFILSSKKLLLSDSGFYLCAWSVPVTSSQFFGPGTRLTVL.